A single sample gave rise to the 26 T cell receptor beta chains below, sequenced in a study of shared clonotypes between healthy human individuals. Profiling relied on immunoSEQ multiplex PCR, and the TCRdb table lists in-frame clones only, not all of them. Among about 2.5 million clones listed, just under 95% were seen once. Material for sequencing was naive CD4+ T cells from PBMCs. This sample's subset: CD45RA+ positively selected. These receptor sequences come from a man in his late teens or twenties in good health. Some clones in this sample may be carry-over from other donors' samples.

The chain is built from TRBV7-2 and TRBJ2-7, with D perhaps TRBD1 (6 bases). The CDR3 has 14 residues. The germline V gene encodes CDR1 SGHTA and CDR2 FQGNSA. The V end was cut by 5 bases, the J end by 0 bases, with 11 bases between. The CDR3 nucleotides read TGTGCCAGCAGCACTCAGGGGCACTCCTACGAGCAGTACTTC. Translated: CASSTQGHSYEQYF. The whole variable domain, filled in from reference TRBV7-2 and TRBJ2-7, reads GAGVSQSPSNKVTEKGKDVELRCDPISGHTALYWYRQSLGQGLEFLIYFQGNSAPDKSGLPSDRFSAERTGGSVSTLTIQRTQQEDSAVYLCASSTQGHSYEQYFGPGTRLTVT.

The chain is built from TRBV9 and TRBJ2-7; TRBD2 agrees at 9 bases. The CDR3 length is 16 residues. Germline V lookup: CDR1 SGDLS, CDR2 YYNGEE. V was pared by 3 bases and J by 2 bases, with 9 bases of the junction left unmatched. The CDR3 spells CASSALGAGGPYEQYF. The CDR3 bases are TGTGCCAGCAGCGCCCTAGGGGCGGGAGGGCCCTACGAGCAGTACTTC.

The chain recombines TRBV27 with TRBJ2-3, with D unresolved. Looked up from germline, CDR1 is MNHEY and CDR2 is SMNVEV (reference sequence). This CDR3 has 12 amino acids. The V end lost 7 bases, the J end lost 6 bases, and 11 bases lay between the germline ends. The CDR3 spells CASKHRADTQYF. The CDR3 DNA sequence: TGTGCCAGCAAGCACCGGGCGGATACGCAGTATTTT.

The chain combines TRBV5-1 with TRBJ2-7; TRBD2 matches 9 bases. Germline loops: CDR1 SGHRS, CDR2 YFSETQ. With V trimmed by 0 bases and J by 9 bases, 7 bases remained unmatched. This CDR3 has 14 amino acids. CDR3 loop: CASSLVWAGGRQYF. CDR3 bases: TGCGCCAGCAGCTTGGTATGGGCGGGAGGGCGGCAGTACTTC.

This chain connects TRBV4-1 to TRBJ2-7; TRBD1 is a possible D gene (5 bases). With 5 bases removed from V and 0 bases from J, the gap between germline ends came to 11 bases. From germline, CDR1 is MGHRA and CDR2 YSYEKL. The CDR3 runs 14 residues. This chain's CDR3 is CASSKGAGSYEQYF. The CDR3 region has the DNA TGCGCCAGCAGCAAAGGGGCAGGCTCCTACGAGCAGTACTTC.

The chain couples TRBV11-2 to TRBJ1-2, with D hard to call. CDR1 SGHAT and CDR2 FQNNGV come from the germline V gene. This CDR3 spans 15 amino acids. V was trimmed by 1 base and J by 3 bases, leaving 12 bases between them. CDR3 coding DNA: TGTGCCAGCAGCTTAGGTCAATCCCTCGACTATGGCTACACCTTC. This encodes CASSLGQSLDYGYTF.

V is TRBV11-3 and J is TRBJ2-2; TRBD1 is a possible D gene (6 bases). This CDR3 has 14 residues. Germline lookup yields CDR1 SGHNT and CDR2 YENEEA. V was cut by 4 bases and J by 1 base, with 7 bases left in between. The CDR3 region is CASSWGQNTGELFF. The CDR3 DNA is TGTGCCAGCAGCTGGGGACAGAACACCGGGGAGCTGTTTTTT.

The chain is built from TRBV7-6 and TRBJ1-1; D remains unclear. V was trimmed by 3 bases and J by 3 bases, leaving 11 bases between them. This CDR3 has 14 residues. The germline CDR1 and CDR2 sequences are SGHVS and FNYEAQ. The CDR3 bases are TGTGCCAGCAGCTTTAGTCTGATGCACACTGAAGCTTTCTTT. Translation: CASSFSLMHTEAFF.

The chain has TRBV11-2 and TRBJ2-5; D ambiguous. This CDR3 region has 13 residues. V was pared by 2 bases and J by 1 base, with 5 bases between. Germline CDR1 is SGHAT and CDR2 is FQNNGV. CDR3 bases: TGTGCCAGCAGCTTAAGCTTCCAAGAGACCCAGTACTTC. Translating gives CASSLSFQETQYF. The whole variable domain, filled in from reference TRBV11-2 and TRBJ2-5, reads EAGVAQSPRYKIIEKRQSVAFWCNPISGHATLYWYQQILGQGPKLLIQFQNNGVVDDSQLPKDRFSAERLKGVDSTLKIQPAKLEDSAVYLCASSLSFQETQYFGPGTRLLVL.

This rearrangement joins TRBV21-1 to TRBJ2-5; whether TRBD1, the table's D call, matches the DNA was not checked. TRBV21-1 is described as a pseudogene. The length of the CDR3 is 17 residues. The CDR3 DNA reads as TGTGCCAGCAGCAAAGGCTCCGGGACAGAAATGCAAGAGACCCAGTACTTC. Translated, it gives CASSKGSGTEMQETQYF.

The V and J genes are TRBV15 and TRBJ2-2, with D unresolved. V shed 4 bases and J shed 7 bases, with 7 bases lying between them. Per the germline V gene, CDR1 is LNHNV and CDR2 is YYDKDF (reference sequence). The CDR3 has 12 amino acids. Written as DNA, the CDR3 is TGTGCCACCAGCACAATACACGGGGAGCTGTTTTTT. It yields the protein CATSTIHGELFF.

The J gene is TRBJ2-5, the V gene TRBV27; D gene ambiguous. Germline CDR1 reads MNHEY; CDR2 reads SMNVEV (reference sequence). V was pared by 8 bases and J by 5 bases, with 15 bases between. CDR3 size: 13 residues. The CDR3 loop reads CASGRGPDETQYF. DNA of the CDR3: TGTGCCAGCGGCCGCGGACCGGACGAGACCCAGTACTTC.

The chain carries TRBV28 and TRBJ1-2, with a weak D call TRBD1 (5 bases). The ends were cut back, 5 bases at V and 6 bases at J, with 13 bases in the middle. CDR1 MDHEN and CDR2 SYDVKM come from the germline V gene. The CDR3 length is 13 residues. The CDR3 DNA reads TGTGCCAGCAGTAACGGGACCTATAATGGCTACACCTTC. Amino acids: CASSNGTYNGYTF.

This chain joins TRBV7-3 and TRBJ1-1, with 10 bases fitting TRBD1. V shed 3 bases, J shed 4 bases, and the junction held 11 bases outside the gene matches. Germline lookup yields CDR1 SGHTA and CDR2 FQGTGA. The CDR3 runs 17 residues. DNA for the CDR3: TGTGCCAGCAGCTTCCAACCCCGACAGGGGGCGCCCACTGAAGCTTTCTTT. Translating gives CASSFQPRQGAPTEAFF.

The rearrangement joins TRBV30 to TRBJ1-5, with a weak D call TRBD1 (6 bases). The CDR3 sequence is 16 residues long. Germline V gives CDR1 GTSNPN, CDR2 SVGIG (reference sequence). V shed 3 bases and J shed 1 base, with 16 bases lying between them. The CDR3 spells CAWSETSGVSNQPQHF. CDR3 coding DNA: TGTGCCTGGAGCGAAACCTCAGGGGTAAGCAATCAGCCCCAGCATTTT.

This rearrangement joins TRBV28 to TRBJ1-6; 9 bases agree with TRBD1. The CDR3 runs 14 residues. CDR1 and CDR2 (germline): MDHEN, SYDVKM. Trimming removed 6 bases from V and 10 bases from J; junction bases left unmatched: 7. CDR3 nucleotides: TGTGCCAGCAGGGGACAGGGTAGAGGATCACCCCTCCACTTT. As protein: CASRGQGRGSPLHF.

V usage is TRBV11-2 and J usage is TRBJ2-5; D unclear. V gave up 0 bases and J gave up 2 bases, with 10 bases separating them. The length of the CDR3 is 15 residues. Germline-derived CDR1 and CDR2 are SGHAT and FQNNGV. CDR3 nucleotide sequence: TGTGCCAGCAGCTTAGATGGGTACAGACAAGAGACCCAGTACTTC. Amino acid sequence: CASSLDGYRQETQYF.

J is TRBJ2-2 and V is TRBV9; no clear D. The ends were cut back, 0 bases at V and 4 bases at J, with 13 bases in the middle. The CDR3 length is 16 residues. Germline loops: CDR1 SGDLS, CDR2 YYNGEE. CDR3 DNA: TGTGCCAGCAGCGTAGAACTGTTCAACCCCACCGGGGAGCTGTTTTTT. This translates into CASSVELFNPTGELFF.

V is TRBV19 and J is TRBJ1-1; TRBD1 agrees at 7 bases. The germline V gene has CDR1 LNHDA and CDR2 SQIVND (reference sequence). There are 14 residues in the CDR3. With V trimmed by 9 bases and J by 4 bases, 11 bases remained unmatched. CDR3 sequence: CASAQGGGGTEAFF. In DNA, the CDR3 is TGTGCCAGCGCTCAAGGGGGCGGTGGCACTGAAGCTTTCTTT.

CDR3 protein: CASSRQRTGQAGELFF. For the CDR3, the DNA is TGTGCCAGCAGCCGCCAGAGGACAGGACAGGCCGGGGAGCTGTTTTTT. The chain has TRBV14 and TRBJ2-2; 7 positions match TRBD1. Germline assignment: CDR1 SGHDN and CDR2 FVKESK. The CDR3 extends over 16 amino acids. Trimming took 4 bases from V and 6 from J; bases not matched to a gene: 11.

V is TRBV11-1 and J is TRBJ1-1, with D tentatively TRBD1 (5 bases). CDR1 is SGHAT, CDR2 FQDESV, per germline (reference sequence). The CDR3 runs 13 residues. Between the trimmed V and J ends, which lost 5 bases and 3 bases, there was a span of 10 bases. The CDR3 nucleotides read TGTGCCAGCAGCCCGCAGGGTTACACTGAAGCTTTCTTT. Protein sequence: CASSPQGYTEAFF.

This chain connects TRBV5-1 to TRBJ1-1; D gene ambiguous. The CDR3 covers 12 residues. Germline lookup yields CDR1 SGHRS and CDR2 YFSETQ. The germline V and J ends were trimmed by 0 bases and 11 bases, with 11 bases remaining between them. Here the CDR3 DNA reads TGCGCCAGCAGCTTGGGGAGTCCCCCGGCTTTCTTT. Its translation: CASSLGSPPAFF. The full variable domain, rest sourced from reference TRBV5-1 and TRBJ1-1, is KAGVTQTPRYLIKTRGQQVTLSCSPISGHRSVSWYQQTPGQGLQFLFEYFSETQRNKGNFPGRFSGRQFSNSRSEMNVSTLELGDSALYLCASSLGSPPAFFGQGTRLTVV.

This chain links TRBV5-4 with TRBJ2-2; D gene uncertain. Germline CDR1 reads SGHNT; CDR2 reads YYREEE (reference sequence). Trimming took off 0 bases at V and 1 base at J, with 10 bases between the two ends. The CDR3 sequence is 16 residues long. The CDR3 DNA is TGTGCCAGCAGCTTGGGGCCGCAGTTGAACACCGGGGAGCTGTTTTTT. Amino acids: CASSLGPQLNTGELFF.

The genes are TRBV5-1 and TRBJ2-1, with 11 nucleotides matching TRBD2. V lost 0 bases and J lost 1; bases outside the gene matches: 3. CDR1 and CDR2 from the germline V gene are SGHRS and YFSETQ. The CDR3 covers 17 residues. CDR3 sequence: CASSLGTSGLSYNEQFF. CDR3 sequence (DNA): TGCGCCAGCAGCTTGGGGACTAGCGGGTTGTCCTACAATGAGCAGTTCTTC.

The chain recombines TRBV21-1 with TRBJ2-7; the tabulated D call, TRBD2, remains unverified against the DNA. TRBV21-1 is listed as a pseudogene. The CDR3 has 17 amino acids. CDR3 sequence (DNA): TGTGCCAGCAGCAAAGCGTGGGTGGTAGCGGGAATGTACGAGCAGTACTTC. Amino acid sequence: CASSKAWVVAGMYEQYF.

The J gene is TRBJ2-5, the V gene TRBV5-1, with 8 bases matching TRBD1. J was trimmed by 2 bases and V by 3 bases; bases with no gene match: 9. Germline CDR1 SGHRS, CDR2 YFSETQ. The CDR3 covers 16 residues. In DNA, the CDR3 is TGCGCCAGCAGCTGGACCTCGACAGGGGTACAAGAGACCCAGTACTTC. This gives the protein CASSWTSTGVQETQYF.